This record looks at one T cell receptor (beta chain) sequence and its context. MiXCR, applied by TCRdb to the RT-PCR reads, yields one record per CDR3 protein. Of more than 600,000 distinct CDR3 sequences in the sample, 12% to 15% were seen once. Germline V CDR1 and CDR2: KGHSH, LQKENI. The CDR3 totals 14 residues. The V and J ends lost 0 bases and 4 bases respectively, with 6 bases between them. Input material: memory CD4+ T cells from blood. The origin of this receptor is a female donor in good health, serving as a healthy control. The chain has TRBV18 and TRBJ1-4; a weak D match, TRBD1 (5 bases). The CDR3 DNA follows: TGTGCCAGCTCACCACCGGGGCTTAATGAAAAACTGTTTTTT. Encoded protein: CASSPPGLNEKLFF.